Sequencing of this T cell receptor (beta chain) was carried out in a study of T cells in Graves' hyperthyroidism and ophthalmopathy (dated by TCRdb to the late 2010s). General notes on the study: Peripheral blood was collected at initial diagnosis, before any treatment. A discovery cohort of about a hundred patients, approximately 44 with Graves' ophthalmopathy and approximately 57 with stable Graves' hyperthyroidism, was used to find distinguishing TCR V-J signatures. The roughly 91 discovery patients were randomly divided into training and test sets at a 7:3 ratio. Prospective prediction of ophthalmopathy was tested in an independent validation cohort consisting of 18 to 20 hyperthyroidism patients and around 17 patients who later progressed to ophthalmopathy. The paper describes TCR Vbeta CDR3 sequencing of 135 peripheral blood samples, made up of 43 ophthalmopathy patients, around 78 hyperthyroidism patients and 17 progressor patients. After sampling, hyperthyroidism patients received methimazole starting at 30 mg daily, and ophthalmopathy patients received high-dose intravenous methylprednisolone. In addition, the study compared T-cell repertoires in thyroid tissue and in blood from several Graves' hyperthyroidism patients.

At least ten counts were recorded for this clonotype. It has no known antigen specificity. There are no base qualities to consult, and no much larger clone falls within one base. Stable Graves' hyperthyroidism was defined as no progression to ophthalmopathy during 18 months of follow-up. Hyperthyroidism patients were aged 18 to 65 years and newly diagnosed, with disease duration of less than 2 months. Exclusion was applied to patients with uncontrolled infections, other autoimmune diseases, pregnancy or lactation. Clinical symptoms, serum thyroxine and TRAb, thyroid ultrasound, and orbital computed tomography formed the basis for the diagnoses. PBMCs were separated from about 10 ml of fresh peripheral blood using Ficoll-Paque density gradient centrifugation. Trizol reagent was used to extract total RNA, and RNA quality was then checked on an Agilent 2100 Bioanalyzer. TCR beta CDR3 regions were amplified from RNA transcripts. The TCR CDR3 was subjected to a first round of RT-PCR using the HTBI primer set and the Qiagen OneStep RT-PCR kit. The libraries were constructed in a second round of multiplex PCR and then size-selected and purified. Sequencing of the libraries was done on an Illumina HiSeq2000 using paired-end 100 bp reads. Per the source publication's procedure: SOAPnuke was used to process the raw data, removing reads that contained adapters or uncalled bases, had a mean Phred below 15, or lacked an exact match to the constant primer or identifier. High-quality paired reads were merged with COPE v1.2.5, and unique nucleotide sequences were defined as clonotypes. Clonotypes were aligned to IMGT TRBV, TRBD and TRBJ reference segments using MiTCR v1.1. The analysis was restricted to V-J combinations with a frequency above 0.0001, which together covered roughly 99% of the repertoires. A TCS score was defined as the ratio between F50 (clonal expansion) and ExV (chaos), using BLOSUM62-based TCRdist between CDR3 peptides within each V-J. Welch's t-statistics and random forest reduced some 510 V-J features to about 13, which were used in a naive Bayes classifier (R e1071). TCRdb passed the public sequencing reads through fastp at Q25 and MiXCR, retaining productive beta sequences. Rows are combined by CDR3 protein, so each entry shows the most common genes and DNA. The V and J calls were not made by the authors but by TCRdb's processing. The sample includes around 450,000 distinct CDR3 sequences, with around 14% observed a single time. Around 7.3% of the sample is in the top ten clones.

Paper-wide results and their limitations: Blood samples also contained most of the expanded thyroid clonotypes (frequency above 0.001), which suggests that blood repertoires may reflect thyroid immune responses. Sample size was not statistically predetermined, and investigators were not blinded to group allocation. In validation, progression to ophthalmopathy was predicted by the model with 70% to 71% sensitivity and just over 72% specificity, a median of roughly 6.4 months before onset. In cross-validation, a model built on a 13 V-J signature told ophthalmopathy apart from stable hyperthyroidism with approximately 90% sensitivity and roughly 81% specificity, and in testing the same model reached 80%/75%.

CDR1 SGDLS and CDR2 YYNGEE were looked up in the germline V gene. The CDR3 spans 14 residues, from the cysteine through the phenylalanine. The retained sequence is limited to the CDR3, 42 bases, with the frame set at the first base. Trimming leaves V shorter by 2 bases and J shorter by 5 bases, with the junction holding 7 bases beyond the gene matches. The rearranged chain carries TRBV9 and TRBJ2-7; 7 bases in the junction line up with TRBD1. This TCR was sampled from a woman under 30 with Graves' hyperthyroidism. The sequenced sample consisted of blood. The CDR3 in this case is CASSVGRGMDEQYF. In nucleotide form, the sequence is TGTGCCAGCAGCGTGGGCAGGGGGATGGACGAGCAGTACTTC.